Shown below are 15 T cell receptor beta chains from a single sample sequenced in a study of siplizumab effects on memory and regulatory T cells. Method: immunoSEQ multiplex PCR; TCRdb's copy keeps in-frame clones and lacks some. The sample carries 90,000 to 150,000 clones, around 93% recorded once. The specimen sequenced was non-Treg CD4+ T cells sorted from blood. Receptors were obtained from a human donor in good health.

This CDR3 is CASSFNPSGGKSEQFF. As DNA, the CDR3 is TGTGCCAGCAGTTTTAATCCCTCAGGGGGGAAGAGTGAGCAGTTCTTC. The gene calls are TRBV27 and TRBJ2-1; the D gene is possibly TRBD1 (7 bases). V was shortened by 3 bases and J by 9 bases, with 21 bases between the two germline ends. The CDR3 spans 16 residues. The germline V gene encodes CDR1 MNHEY and CDR2 SMNVEV (reference sequence).

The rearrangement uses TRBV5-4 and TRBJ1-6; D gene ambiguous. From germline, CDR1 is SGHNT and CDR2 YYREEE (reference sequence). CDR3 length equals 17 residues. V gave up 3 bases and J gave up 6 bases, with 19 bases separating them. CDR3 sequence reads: CASSYEGTPRSNSPLHF. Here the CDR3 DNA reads TGTGCCAGCAGCTACGAGGGCACCCCCCGGTCTAATTCACCCCTCCACTTT. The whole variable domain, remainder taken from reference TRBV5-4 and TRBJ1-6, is ETGVTQSPTHLIKTRGQQVTLRCSSQSGHNTVSWYQQALGQGPQFIFQYYREEENGRGNFPPRFSGLQFPNYSSELNVNALELDDSALYLCASSYEGTPRSNSPLHFGNGTRLTVT.

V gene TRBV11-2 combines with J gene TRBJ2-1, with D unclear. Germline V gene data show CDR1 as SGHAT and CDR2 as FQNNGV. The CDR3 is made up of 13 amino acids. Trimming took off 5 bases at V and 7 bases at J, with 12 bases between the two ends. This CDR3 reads CASSLLRWNEQFF. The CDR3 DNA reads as TGTGCCAGCAGCCTCCTTCGGTGGAATGAGCAGTTCTTC.

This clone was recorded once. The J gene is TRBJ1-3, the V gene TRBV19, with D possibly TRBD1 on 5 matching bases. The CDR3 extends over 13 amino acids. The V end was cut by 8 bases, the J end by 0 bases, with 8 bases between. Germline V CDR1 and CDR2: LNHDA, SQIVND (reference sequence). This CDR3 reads CASGAYSGNTIYF. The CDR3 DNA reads TGTGCCAGTGGGGCTTACTCTGGAAACACCATATATTTT.

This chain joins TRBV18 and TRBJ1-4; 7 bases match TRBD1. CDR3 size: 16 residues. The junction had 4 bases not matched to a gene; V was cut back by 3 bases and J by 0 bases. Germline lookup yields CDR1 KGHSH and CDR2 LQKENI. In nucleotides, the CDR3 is TGTGCCAGCTCACCGACGGGACAGACAACTAATGAAAAACTGTTTTTT. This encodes CASSPTGQTTNEKLFF.

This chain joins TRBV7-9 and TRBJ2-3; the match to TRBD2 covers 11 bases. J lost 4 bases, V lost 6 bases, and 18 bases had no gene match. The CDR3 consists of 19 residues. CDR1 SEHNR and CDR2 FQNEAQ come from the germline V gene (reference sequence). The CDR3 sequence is CASSTLAGGPQAGADTQYF. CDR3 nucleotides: TGTGCCAGCAGTACCCTAGCGGGGGGCCCCCAAGCGGGCGCAGATACGCAGTATTTT.

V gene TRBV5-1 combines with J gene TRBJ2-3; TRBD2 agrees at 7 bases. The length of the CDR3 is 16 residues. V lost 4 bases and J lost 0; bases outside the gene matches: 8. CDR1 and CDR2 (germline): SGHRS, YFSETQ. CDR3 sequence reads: CASSPPGLTSTDTQYF. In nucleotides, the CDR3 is TGCGCCAGCAGCCCGCCGGGACTAACTAGCACAGATACGCAGTATTTT.

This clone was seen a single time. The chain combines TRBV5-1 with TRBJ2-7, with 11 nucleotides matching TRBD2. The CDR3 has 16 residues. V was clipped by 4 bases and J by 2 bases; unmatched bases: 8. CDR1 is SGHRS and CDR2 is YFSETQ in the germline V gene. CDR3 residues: CASSITSGGVTYEQYF. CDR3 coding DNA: TGCGCCAGCAGCATCACTAGCGGGGGAGTAACCTACGAGCAGTACTTC. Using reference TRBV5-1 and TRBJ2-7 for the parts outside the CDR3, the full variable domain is KAGVTQTPRYLIKTRGQQVTLSCSPISGHRSVSWYQQTPGQGLQFLFEYFSETQRNKGNFPGRFSGRQFSNSRSEMNVSTLELGDSALYLCASSITSGGVTYEQYFGPGTRLTVT.

The CDR3 coding sequence is TGTGTCAGAATCCCCGGGACAGGGGGGAACACAGATACGCAGTATTTT. Translation: CVRIPGTGGNTDTQYF. The J gene is TRBJ2-3, the V gene TRBV7-5; the D call TRBD1 from the table was never checked on the DNA. TRBV7-5 is listed as a pseudogene. The CDR3 contains 16 residues.

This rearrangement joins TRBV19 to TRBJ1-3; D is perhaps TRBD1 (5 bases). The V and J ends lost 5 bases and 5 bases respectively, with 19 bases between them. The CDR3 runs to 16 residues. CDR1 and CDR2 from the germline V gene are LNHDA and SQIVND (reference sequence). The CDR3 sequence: CASSQAPGPPRNTIYF. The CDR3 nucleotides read TGTGCCAGTAGTCAGGCCCCAGGGCCACCGCGAAACACCATATATTTT.

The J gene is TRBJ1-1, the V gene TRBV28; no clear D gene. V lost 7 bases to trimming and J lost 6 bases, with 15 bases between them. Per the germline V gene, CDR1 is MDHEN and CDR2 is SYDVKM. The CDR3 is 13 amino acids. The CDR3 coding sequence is TGTGCCAGCATAGAGCTCGCCCCACCTGAAGCTTTCTTT. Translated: CASIELAPPEAFF.

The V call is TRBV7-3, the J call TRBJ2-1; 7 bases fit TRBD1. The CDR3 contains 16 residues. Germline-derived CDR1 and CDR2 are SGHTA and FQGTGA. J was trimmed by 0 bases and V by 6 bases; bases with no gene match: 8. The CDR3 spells CASSLLGDSSYNEQFF. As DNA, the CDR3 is TGTGCCAGCAGTTTACTGGGGGACAGCTCCTACAATGAGCAGTTCTTC.

DNA for the CDR3: TGTGCCAGCAGCTTATTGGGGGCAGGAGATACGCAGTATTTT. Protein sequence: CASSLLGAGDTQYF. This chain connects TRBV5-4 to TRBJ2-3; TRBD1 might be the D (6 bases). The germline CDR1 and CDR2 sequences are SGHNT and YYREEE (reference sequence). Trimming took off 2 bases at V and 5 bases at J, with 12 bases between the two ends. The length of the CDR3 is 14 residues. The whole variable domain, remainder taken from reference TRBV5-4 and TRBJ2-3, is ETGVTQSPTHLIKTRGQQVTLRCSSQSGHNTVSWYQQALGQGPQFIFQYYREEENGRGNFPPRFSGLQFPNYSSELNVNALELDDSALYLCASSLLGAGDTQYFGPGTRLTVL.

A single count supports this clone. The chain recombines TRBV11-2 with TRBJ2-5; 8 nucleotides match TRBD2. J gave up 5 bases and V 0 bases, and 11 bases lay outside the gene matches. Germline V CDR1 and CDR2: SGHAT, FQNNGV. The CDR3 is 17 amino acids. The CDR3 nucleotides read TGTGCCAGCAGCTTAGATCTGGCGGGGGGCGGCGAGGAGACCCAGTACTTC. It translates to CASSLDLAGGGEETQYF. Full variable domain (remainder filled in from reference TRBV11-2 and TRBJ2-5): EAGVAQSPRYKIIEKRQSVAFWCNPISGHATLYWYQQILGQGPKLLIQFQNNGVVDDSQLPKDRFSAERLKGVDSTLKIQPAKLEDSAVYLCASSLDLAGGGEETQYFGPGTRLLVL.

This CDR3 is CASIQGEYTGELFF. CDR3 coding DNA: TGTGCCAGTATCCAGGGGGAGTACACCGGGGAGCTGTTTTTT. V usage is TRBV19 and J usage is TRBJ2-2, with TRBD1 matching 7 bases. V lost 7 bases and J lost 3; bases outside the gene matches: 5. The CDR3 has 14 residues. The germline CDR1 and CDR2 sequences are LNHDA and SQIVND (reference sequence). The full variable domain, its missing parts supplied by reference TRBV19 and TRBJ2-2, is DGGITQSPKYLFRKEGQNVTLSCEQNLNHDAMYWYRQDPGQGLRLIYYSQIVNDFQKGDIAEGYSVSREKKESFPLTVTSAQKNPTAFYLCASIQGEYTGELFFGEGSRLTVL.